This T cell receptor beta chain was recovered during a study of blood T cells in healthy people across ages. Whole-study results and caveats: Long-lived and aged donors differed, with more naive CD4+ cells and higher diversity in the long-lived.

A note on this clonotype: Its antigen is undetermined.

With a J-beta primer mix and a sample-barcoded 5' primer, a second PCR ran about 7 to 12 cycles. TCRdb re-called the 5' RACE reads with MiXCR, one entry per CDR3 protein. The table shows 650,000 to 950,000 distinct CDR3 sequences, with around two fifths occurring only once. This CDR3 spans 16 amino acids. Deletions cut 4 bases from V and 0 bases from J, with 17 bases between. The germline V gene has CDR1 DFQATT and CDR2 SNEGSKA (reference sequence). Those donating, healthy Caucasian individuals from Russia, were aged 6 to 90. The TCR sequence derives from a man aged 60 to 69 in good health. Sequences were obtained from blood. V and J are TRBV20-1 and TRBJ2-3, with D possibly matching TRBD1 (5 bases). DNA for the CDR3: TGCAGTGCTACAGCAGTAAGGGGCCCTAGCACAGATACGCAGTATTTT. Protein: CSATAVRGPSTDTQYF.